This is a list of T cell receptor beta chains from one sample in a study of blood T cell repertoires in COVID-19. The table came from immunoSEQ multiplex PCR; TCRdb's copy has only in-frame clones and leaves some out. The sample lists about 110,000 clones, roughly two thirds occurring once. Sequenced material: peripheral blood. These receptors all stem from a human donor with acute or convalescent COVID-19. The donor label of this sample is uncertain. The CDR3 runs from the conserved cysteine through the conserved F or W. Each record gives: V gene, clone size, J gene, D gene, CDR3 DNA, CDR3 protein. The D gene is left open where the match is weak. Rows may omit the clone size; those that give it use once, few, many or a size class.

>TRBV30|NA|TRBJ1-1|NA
TGTGCCTGGAGTACCCCCCGACTGGTTAACACTGAAGCTTTCTTT
CAWSTPRLVNTEAFF
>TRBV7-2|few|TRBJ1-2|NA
TGTGCCAGCAGCTTAAACGGGGGTTTCGGTGGCTACACCTTC
CASSLNGGFGGYTF
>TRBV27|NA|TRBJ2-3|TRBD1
TGTGCCAGCAGTCGGGACAGGTCTGCAGATACGCAGTATTTT
CASSRDRSADTQYF
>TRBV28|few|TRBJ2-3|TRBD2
TGTGCCAGCAGTTACGCTAGCGGCGTGACAGATACGCAGTATTTT
CASSYASGVTDTQYF
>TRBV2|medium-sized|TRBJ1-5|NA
TGTGCCAGCAGGAAGGCTCCCGGCGGTGAACCCCAGCATTTT
CASRKAPGGEPQHF
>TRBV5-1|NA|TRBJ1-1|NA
TGCGCCAGCAGCAAAAGAACCACCGCGAGCACTGAAGCTTTCTTT
CASSKRTTASTEAFF
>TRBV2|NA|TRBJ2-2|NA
TGTGCCAGCACTCCCGACGAGGTTTTAGGGCTGTTTTTT
CASTPDEVLGLFF
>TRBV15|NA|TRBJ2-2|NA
TGTGCCACCAGCAGAGACTTGAAGGGACAGAACACCGGGGAGCTGTTTTTT
CATSRDLKGQNTGELFF
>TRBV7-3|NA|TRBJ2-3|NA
TGTGCCAGCAGCCGACAAGGACGGGGGTCCCTCACAGATACGCAGTATTTT
CASSRQGRGSLTDTQYF
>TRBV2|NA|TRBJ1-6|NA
TGTGCCAGCAGTGAATTAGCTAATTCACCCCTCCACTTT
CASSELANSPLHF
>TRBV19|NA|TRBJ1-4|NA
TGTGCCAGTAGAACCGGGGACATAAGAAAGTCTGCAACAACTAATGAAAAACTGTTTTTT
CASRTGDIRKSATTNEKLFF
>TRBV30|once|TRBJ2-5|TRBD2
TGTGCCTGGAGTGCACTAGCGTCGAAAGAGACCCAGTACTTC
CAWSALASKETQYF
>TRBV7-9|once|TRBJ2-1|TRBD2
TGTGCCAGCACCTCAGTTGGGGGGGATGAGCAGTTCTTC
CASTSVGGDEQFF
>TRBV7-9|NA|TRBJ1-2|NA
TGTGCCAGCAGTTCCGACAGGTTCGGCTATGGCTACACCTTC
CASSSDRFGYGYTF
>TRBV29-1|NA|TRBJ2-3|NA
TGCAGCATAGGGGGAGACACAGATACGCAGTATTTT
CSIGGDTDTQYF
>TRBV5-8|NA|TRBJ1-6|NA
TGTGCCAGCAGCTTGGGTCGCCGTGGGGCTTCACCCCTCCACTTT
CASSLGRRGASPLHF
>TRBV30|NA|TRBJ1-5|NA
TGTGCCTGGAGCGCCGCAGGGGCTCAGCCCCAGCATTTT
CAWSAAGAQPQHF
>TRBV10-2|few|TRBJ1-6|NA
TGCGCCAGCAGCTCTGAGGATAATTCACCCCTCCACTTT
CASSSEDNSPLHF
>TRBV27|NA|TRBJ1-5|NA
TGTGCCAGCAGTACACTACCTAATAGCAATCAGCCCCAGCATTTT
CASSTLPNSNQPQHF
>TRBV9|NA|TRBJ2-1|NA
TGTGCCAGCAGCGCAACCCTAGGGGGCTACAATGAGCAGTTCTTC
CASSATLGGYNEQFF
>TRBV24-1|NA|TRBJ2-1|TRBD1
TGTGCCACCAGTGATCCCGGGACAGGGGGATACAATGAGCAGTTCTTC
CATSDPGTGGYNEQFF
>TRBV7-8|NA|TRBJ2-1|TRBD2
TGTGCCAGCAGCTTAGCGGGGCTAGCGGGGGTTTCGGGTGAGCAGTTCTTC
CASSLAGLAGVSGEQFF
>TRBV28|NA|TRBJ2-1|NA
TGTGCCAGCAGTCCAAGCCAAGATGAGCAGTTCTTC
CASSPSQDEQFF
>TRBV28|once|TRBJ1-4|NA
TGTGCCAGCAGTTTATTCGACAGGAATGAAAAACTGTTTTTT
CASSLFDRNEKLFF
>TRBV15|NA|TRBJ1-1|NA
TGTGCCACACGACAGCCAGGTGAAGCTTTCTTT
CATRQPGEAFF
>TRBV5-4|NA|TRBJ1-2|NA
TGTGCCAGCAGCCCCGGGCCCGGGGGCTATGGCTACACCTTC
CASSPGPGGYGYTF
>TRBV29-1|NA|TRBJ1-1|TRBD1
TGCAGCGTTGAAGTGAAGGGGGCTGAATGGAACACTGAAGCTTTCTTT
CSVEVKGAEWNTEAFF
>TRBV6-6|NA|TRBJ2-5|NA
TGTGCCAGCAGCCGATCCACCACAGGGTTTGAAGAAGAGACCCAGTACTTC
CASSRSTTGFEEETQYF
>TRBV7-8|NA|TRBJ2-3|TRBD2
TGTGCCAGCAGCCTGACTAGCGGGTCAGGAGATACGCAGTATTTT
CASSLTSGSGDTQYF
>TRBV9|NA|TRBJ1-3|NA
TGTGCCAGCAGCCGGGGGGGCAGCTTCTCTGGAAACACCATATATTTT
CASSRGGSFSGNTIYF
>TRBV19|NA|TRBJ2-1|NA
TGTGCCAGTAAGCGGACTCCCTACAATGAGCAGTTCTTC
CASKRTPYNEQFF
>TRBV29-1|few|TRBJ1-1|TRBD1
TGCAGCGTAGGAGACAGGGGAGAGGCTTTCTTT
CSVGDRGEAFF
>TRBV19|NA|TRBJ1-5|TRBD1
TGTGCCAGTAGTGACCGCGGACAGGGAGGCCAGCCCCAGCATTTT
CASSDRGQGGQPQHF
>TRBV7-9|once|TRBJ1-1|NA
TGTGCCAGCAGCTTTAGTGGGAACACTGAAGCTTTCTTT
CASSFSGNTEAFF
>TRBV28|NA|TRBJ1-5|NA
TGTGCCAGCAGTTTATCGGCAGGGCTAAATCAGCCCCAGCATTTT
CASSLSAGLNQPQHF
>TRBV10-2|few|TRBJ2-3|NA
TGCGCCAGCAGCCATACTAGCGATACGCAGTATTTT
CASSHTSDTQYF
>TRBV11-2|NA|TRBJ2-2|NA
TGTGCCAGCAGCTCCAGAGGGACACCCGGGGAGCTGTTTTTT
CASSSRGTPGELFF
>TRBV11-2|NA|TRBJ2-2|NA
TGTGCCAGCAGCCGCAGGGCCGGGGAGCTGTTTTTT
CASSRRAGELFF
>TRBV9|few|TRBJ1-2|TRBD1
TGTGCCAGCAGCGTAGGAGCAGGGGGCGGCTACACCTTC
CASSVGAGGGYTF
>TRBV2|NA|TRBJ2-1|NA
TGTGCCAGCCCAAAAAAGAGGGTGAATGAGCAGTTCTTC
CASPKKRVNEQFF
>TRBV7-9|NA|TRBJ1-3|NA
TGTGCCAGCAGCTTAGCCCTCCGCCGGGGTCTCATAATTGGAAACACCATATATTTT
CASSLALRRGLIIGNTIYF
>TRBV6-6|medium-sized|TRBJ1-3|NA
TGTGCCAGCAGTTACCGGGATAACTCTGGAAACACCATATATTTT
CASSYRDNSGNTIYF